Described below is a single T cell receptor (beta chain) sequence and its context. It has no known antigen specificity. No base qualities exist here, and no much larger clone lies one base off it. The sample's time point label, decoded: baseline before oral tofacitinib. Peripheral blood and lesional scalp punch biopsies were obtained from patients with alopecia areata. PBMCs were isolated by density centrifugation and stained for CD3, CD4 and CD8, after which CD4+ and CD8+ T cells were sorted on a FACSAria. This entry belongs to a study of CD8+ T cells in alopecia areata (dated by TCRdb to 2017 to 2018). Study-level background: Treated patients were enrolled in an open-label pilot trial of oral tofacitinib at 5 to 10 mg twice daily for moderate-to-severe alopecia areata. immunoSEQ multiplex PCR using 35 Vbeta forward primers and 13 Jbeta reverse primers was used to amplify TCRbeta CDR3 regions. RNA came from the PAXgene miRNA kit for fixed scalp, the miRNeasy kit for PBMCs, and the RNeasy kit for mouse skin. Tofacitinib was given for 6 to 18 months, followed by 6 months of follow-up off drug to assess delayed response and recurrence. On the human side, TCRbeta sequencing was run on scalp tissue and on sorted CD4+ and CD8+ peripheral blood T cells from healthy controls and from alopecia areata patients with either patchy or totalis/universalis disease. Scalp clonality was compared across normal scalp (n=4), patchy alopecia areata scalp (n=8), and alopecia totalis/universalis scalp (n=8). The study used high-throughput TCRbeta sequencing to examine T cell clonal expansion in alopecia areata, in both the C3H/HeJ mouse model and human patients. Patients on tofacitinib were biopsied at baseline and after 4 and 24 weeks of treatment, and several of the patients also had a later scalp biopsy.

The library was made by the immunoSEQ multiplex PCR assay. To provide template for TCR sequencing, every sample had RNA extracted and reverse transcribed into cDNA. SuperScript III was used for first-strand cDNA synthesis, primed with a 2:1 mix of oligo-dT and random hexamers. A synthetic immune receptor repertoire was used to measure amplification bias, and any remaining bias was corrected computationally. The published analysis was carried out like this. Raw reads were preprocessed for error removal, and CDR3 was defined according to IMGT conventions as running from the conserved cysteine to phenylalanine. To get clonality, Shannon entropy was normalized by log2 of the number of productive unique TCRs and the result was subtracted from 1. Whether each scalp clone was CD4 or CD8 was inferred by checking scalp TCRbeta sequences against the CD4 and CD8 repertoires from sorted blood. In TCRdb, the immuneACCESS table is reduced to in-frame sequences with V and J assigned. These tables do not hold every clone; where another copy was compared, an unresolved V gene accounts for under half, and the others remain unexplained. V and J calls and clone size are those listed in that table; D and trimming were worked out from the DNA. This sample gives roughly 65,000 clones in total; about half of them show up just once. Roughly 17% of the sample comes from the top ten.

From a lookup of the germline V gene (reference sequence), CDR1 and CDR2 are SEHNR and FQNEAQ. Deletion took 1 base off V and 2 bases off J, with a span of 9 bases between the germline ends. The CDR3 goes from the cysteine to the phenylalanine over 14 residues. Only the CDR3 part of the read is kept: 42 bases, read in frame from the first base. What the study reported, not specific to this receptor: TCR sequences shared between patients were less clear than in mice, possibly partly because of HLA diversity in the patient population. Compared with normal scalp, lesional scalp had higher clonality and more expanded CD8+ clones, particularly in alopecia totalis/universalis, a pattern that suggests antigenic drive. Scalp TCR repertoire analysis is complicated because resident alphabeta T cells in normal human skin are also sequenced, whereas mouse skin is dominated by gammadelta T cells.

The rearranged segments are TRBV7-9 and TRBJ2-7; there is no confident call for the D gene. The sample here was CD8+ T cells sorted from blood, taken at week 0. The clonotype originates from a human donor with alopecia areata. The CDR3 reads CASSLVQSPYEQYF. At the DNA level, the sequence is TGTGCCAGCAGCTTAGTGCAGTCCCCCTACGAGCAGTACTTC. With the rest looked up from the reference TRBV7-9 and TRBJ2-7 genes rather than sequenced, the full variable domain is DTGVSQNPRHKITKRGQNVTFRCDPISEHNRLYWYRQTLGQGPEFLTYFQNEAQLEKSRLLSDRFSAERPKGSFSTLEIQRTEQGDSAMYLCASSLVQSPYEQYFGPGTRLTVT.